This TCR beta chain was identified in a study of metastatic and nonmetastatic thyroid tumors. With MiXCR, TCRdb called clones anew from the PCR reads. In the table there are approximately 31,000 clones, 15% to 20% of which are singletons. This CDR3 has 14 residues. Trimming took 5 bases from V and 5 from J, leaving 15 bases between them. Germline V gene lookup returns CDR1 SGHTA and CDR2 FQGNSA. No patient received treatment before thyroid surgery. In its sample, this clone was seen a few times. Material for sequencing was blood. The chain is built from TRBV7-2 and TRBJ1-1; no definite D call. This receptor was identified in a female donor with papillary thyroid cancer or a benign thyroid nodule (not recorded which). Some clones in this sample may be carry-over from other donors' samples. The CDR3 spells CASSPCGGWTEAFF. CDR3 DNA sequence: TGTGCCAGCAGCCCCTGCGGAGGTTGGACTGAAGCTTTCTTT.